The source of this T cell receptor (beta chain) is a study of identical twins. Study-wide results and caveats: Within twin pairs, the out-of-frame alpha sequences they shared showed excess low generation probability.

TCRdb ran MiXCR on the 5' RACE reads and lists one entry per CDR3 protein. The repertoire holds 350,000 to 600,000 distinct CDR3 sequences, 12% to 15% seen once, with about 0.53% in the top ten. Trimming removed 4 bases at V and 4 bases at J, with 19 bases between. Looked up from germline, CDR1 is MGHRA and CDR2 is YSYEKL. The CDR3 covers 16 residues. There are a few counts of this clonotype. Its cognate antigen is unknown. This sample also belongs to another study, concerning yellow fever vaccine responses in identical twins.

The sequenced sample consisted of CD4+ T cells sorted from blood. The V call is TRBV4-1, the J call TRBJ1-2; D is unresolved. The clonotype comes from a woman aged 18-29 years in good health. The CDR3 loop is CASSPQDGTGVYGYTF. CDR3 bases: TGCGCCAGCAGCCCCCAGGATGGAACGGGAGTCTATGGCTACACCTTC.